The 17 T cell receptor beta chains below all came from one sample that was sequenced in a study of Ad26.COV2.S vaccination and SARS-CoV-2 variants (dated by TCRdb to 2020 to 2022). The library was produced with the immunoSEQ multiplex PCR assay. What TCRdb holds here is the immuneACCESS table cut down to in-frame rearrangements. Part of the clones is not present; checked against another copy, under half of the missing clones reflect an unresolved V gene, and the others are unexplained. Within this sample are roughly 450,000 clones, with approximately 92% of them counted one time only. 10% to 15% of the sample lies in the top ten. The treatment or condition label here, explained by the study, means: some 19 received Ad26.COV2.S at low or high dose, single or two shots; 5 received placebo; per-sample allocation not given. Repertoires of vaccine and placebo recipients were sequenced from samples collected on day 63 after the first injection.

The source material was peripheral blood, sampled in a trial of Ad26.COV2.S vaccine versus placebo. These receptors were obtained from a person aged 18-60 years who received the Ad26.COV2.S COVID-19 vaccine or a placebo.

With regard to this clone: The sample has other DNA sequences that encode this CDR3 too. This chain uses TRBV7-9 with TRBJ1-5; no clear D. Germline CDR1 is SEHNR and CDR2 is FQNEAQ (reference sequence). Trimming took off 1 base at V and 4 bases at J, with 5 bases between the two ends. CDR3 size: 13 residues. The CDR3 DNA sequence: TGTGCCAGCAGCTTAGACGGAAATCAGCCCCAGCATTTT. Amino acid sequence: CASSLDGNQPQHF.

The V gene is TRBV6-2 or TRBV6-3, the J gene TRBJ2-1; 7 bases align to TRBD1. This CDR3 comprises 16 residues. V shed 6 bases, J shed 2 bases, and the junction held 10 bases outside the gene matches. Germline lookup yields CDR1 MNHEY and CDR2 SVGEGT. The CDR3 nucleotides read TGTGCCAGCAGCCCTTTTTCAGGGGGAACCTACAATGAGCAGTTCTTC. Encoded protein: CASSPFSGGTYNEQFF.

The chain joins TRBV7-2 to TRBJ1-1; TRBD1 might be the D (5 bases). Trimming removed 1 base from V and 1 base from J, with 13 bases in between. Germline V lookup: CDR1 SGHTA, CDR2 FQGNSA. The CDR3 runs 16 residues. This chain's CDR3 is CASSLVPKGKNTEAFF. The CDR3, as DNA: TGTGCCAGCAGCTTAGTGCCGAAGGGGAAGAACACTGAAGCTTTCTTT.

The chain carries TRBV19 and TRBJ1-3, with 7 nucleotides matching TRBD1. Losses at the gene ends were 5 bases for V and 4 bases for J; bases not matched to a gene: 5. CDR1 is LNHDA and CDR2 is SQIVND in the germline V gene (reference sequence). This CDR3 is built from 14 residues. In nucleotides, the CDR3 is TGTGCCAGTAGTCCGACAGGGCTCGGAAACACCATATATTTT. The encoded protein is CASSPTGLGNTIYF.

The chain links TRBV4-1 to TRBJ2-5; D not certain. The CDR3 has 15 amino acids. Trimming took off 0 bases at V and 2 bases at J, with 10 bases between the two ends. Germline V CDR1 and CDR2: MGHRA, YSYEKL. CDR3 bases: TGCGCCAGCAGCCAAGATGCCGGCGCGCAAGAGACCCAGTACTTC. Translated: CASSQDAGAQETQYF.

The chain links TRBV18 to TRBJ2-3; D is undetermined. The V gene's germline CDR1 is KGHSH and CDR2 LQKENI. V was clipped by 5 bases and J by 6 bases, with 15 bases between them. The CDR3 extends over 14 amino acids. CDR3 in DNA: TGTGCCAGCTCATCCCCACCCATTGGGGATACGCAGTATTTT. Protein sequence: CASSSPPIGDTQYF.

This clone has only a few counts. The V call is TRBV29-1, the J call TRBJ2-7, with 9 bases that match TRBD1. CDR3 length: 16 residues. With V trimmed by 2 bases and J by 2 bases, 10 bases remained unmatched. Germline V gives CDR1 SQVTM, CDR2 ANQGSEA. CDR3 residues: CSVELTGTGNPYEQYF. The CDR3 DNA sequence: TGCAGCGTTGAACTTACCGGGACAGGGAACCCCTACGAGCAGTACTTC.

The chain couples TRBV7-6 to TRBJ1-1; D possibly corresponds to TRBD1 (6 bases). Trimming shortened V by 4 bases and J by 1 base, and 7 bases separated the two germline ends. The germline V gene encodes CDR1 SGHVS and CDR2 FNYEAQ. The CDR3 spans 13 residues. The CDR3, as DNA: TGTGCCAGCAGCTGGGGACAGAACACTGAAGCTTTCTTT. Its translation: CASSWGQNTEAFF.

This chain connects TRBV12-3 or TRBV12-4 to TRBJ1-1; no clear D. V lost 7 bases and J 7 bases, leaving 13 bases between the germline ends. This CDR3 is built from 12 residues. The CDR3 nucleotides are TGTGCCAGCAAATTCGCAACCAGTGAAGCTTTCTTT. Its protein is CASKFATSEAFF.

The sample holds one count of this clone. The genes are TRBV5-4 and TRBJ2-3; 8 bases fit TRBD1. Germline loops: CDR1 SGHNT, CDR2 YYREEE (reference sequence). V lost 3 bases and J lost 0; bases outside the gene matches: 9. The CDR3 totals 17 residues. CDR3 nucleotide sequence: TGTGCCAGCAGCTCGCGGACAGGGCACCCTAGCACAGATACGCAGTATTTT. It encodes CASSSRTGHPSTDTQYF.

The genes are TRBV7-8 and TRBJ2-5, with 9 bases lining up with TRBD1. CDR3 length: 15 amino acids. Germline V gene sequence: CDR1 SGHVS, CDR2 FQNEAQ. V was clipped by 4 bases and J by 4 bases; unmatched bases: 7. The CDR3 protein is CASSSSRTGAETQYF. CDR3 in DNA: TGTGCCAGCAGCTCATCACGGACAGGGGCAGAGACCCAGTACTTC.

The rearrangement links TRBV7-2 to TRBJ2-3, with 11 bases identical to TRBD2. CDR3 size: 15 residues. J gave up 6 bases and V 6 bases, and 8 bases lay outside the gene matches. The V gene's germline CDR1 is SGHTA and CDR2 FQGNSA. This CDR3 reads CASRILAGARDTQYF. The CDR3 DNA reads TGTGCCAGCAGGATACTAGCGGGAGCCCGGGATACGCAGTATTTT.

The chain combines TRBV30 with TRBJ2-7; 7 bases are shared with TRBD2. Germline V lookup: CDR1 GTSNPN, CDR2 SVGIG (reference sequence). This CDR3 comprises 15 residues. V was pared by 1 base and J by 4 bases, with 10 bases of the junction left unmatched. Here the CDR3 DNA reads TGTGCCTGGAGTGGGGGGGGGACTTTCACTTACGAGCAGTACTTC. The encoded protein is CAWSGGGTFTYEQYF.

The V and J genes are TRBV30 and TRBJ1-5; no definite D call. Trimming took 0 bases from V and 3 from J, leaving 9 bases between them. Germline CDR1 reads GTSNPN; CDR2 reads SVGIG (reference sequence). This CDR3 spans 14 amino acids. CDR3 DNA sequence: TGTGCCTGGAGTGTAAAAGGATCCAATCAGCCCCAGCATTTT. Encoded protein: CAWSVKGSNQPQHF.

V and J are TRBV19 and TRBJ2-1, with D possibly being TRBD2 (6 bases). Trimming shortened V by 5 bases and J by 8 bases, and 19 bases separated the two germline ends. The germline CDR1 and CDR2 sequences are LNHDA and SQIVND (reference sequence). This CDR3 spans 15 amino acids. CDR3: CASSSPRQRAHEQFF. CDR3 DNA sequence: TGTGCCAGTAGTTCCCCCCGACAGCGGGCGCATGAGCAGTTCTTC. Full variable domain (missing parts from reference TRBV19 and TRBJ2-1): DGGITQSPKYLFRKEGQNVTLSCEQNLNHDAMYWYRQDPGQGLRLIYYSQIVNDFQKGDIAEGYSVSREKKESFPLTVTSAQKNPTAFYLCASSSPRQRAHEQFFGPGTRLTVL.

J is TRBJ2-7 and V is TRBV10-3; D perhaps matches TRBD2 (6 bases). The CDR3 runs 13 residues. Trimming took off 2 bases at V and 1 base at J, with 6 bases between the two ends. Germline V gene data show CDR1 as ENHRY and CDR2 as SYGVKD. CDR3 sequence (DNA): TGTGCCATCAGTGAGGGGAGGTCCTACGAGCAGTACTTC. Translated, it gives CAISEGRSYEQYF.

V gene TRBV19 combines with J gene TRBJ2-5; D is ambiguous. Germline CDR1 is LNHDA and CDR2 is SQIVND (reference sequence). V lost 7 bases, J lost 7 bases, and 19 bases lay in between. The CDR3 is 14 residues long. CDR3 protein: CASKAVGQVGTQYF. CDR3 in DNA: TGTGCCAGTAAGGCGGTCGGGCAGGTTGGGACCCAGTACTTC.